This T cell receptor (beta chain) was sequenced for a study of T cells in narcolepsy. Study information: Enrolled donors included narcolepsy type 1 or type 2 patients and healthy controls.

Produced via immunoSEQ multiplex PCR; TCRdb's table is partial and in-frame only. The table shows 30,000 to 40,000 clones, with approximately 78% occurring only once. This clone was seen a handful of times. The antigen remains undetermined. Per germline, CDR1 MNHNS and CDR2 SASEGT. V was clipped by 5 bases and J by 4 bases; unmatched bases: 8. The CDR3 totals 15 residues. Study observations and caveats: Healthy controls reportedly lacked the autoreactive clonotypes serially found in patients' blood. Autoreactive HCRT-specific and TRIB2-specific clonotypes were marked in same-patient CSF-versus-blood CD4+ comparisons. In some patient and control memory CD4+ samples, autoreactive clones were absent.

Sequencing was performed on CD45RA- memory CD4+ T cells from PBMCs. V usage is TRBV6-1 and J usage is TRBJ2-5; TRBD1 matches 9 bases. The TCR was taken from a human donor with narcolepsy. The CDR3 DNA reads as TGTGCCAGCAGTCCCGGACAGGGGCTGGGAGAGACCCAGTACTTC. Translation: CASSPGQGLGETQYF.